This TCR beta chain was retrieved from a study of blood T cell repertoires in COVID-19. Study-wide context: From T cells, B-cell-depleted T cells, or PBMCs came the material, which was cDNA or gDNA.

CDR1 and CDR2 from the germline V gene are MNHEY and SVGAGI. V gave up 0 bases and J gave up 2 bases; unmatched junction bases: 2. The CDR3 has 15 amino acids. Seattle enrolled patients during active infection and tracked them longitudinally. Original processing notes: Amplification of reference gene primers was used by the study to estimate nucleated cell counts. Using immunoSEQ multiplex PCR, the repertoire was profiled, and TCRdb retains in-frame clones only, with some absent. D and trimming come from the DNA, and the V and J calls and clone size come from that table. The repertoire holds roughly 88,000 clones, with around 85% as singletons.

This TCR was recovered from an older woman with COVID-19, enrolled during active disease. Material for sequencing was peripheral blood. The genes are TRBV6-5 and TRBJ1-2; 8 bases agree with TRBD1. This chain's CDR3 is CASSYSGQGNYGYTF. CDR3 sequence (DNA): TGTGCCAGCAGTTACTCCGGACAGGGCAACTATGGCTACACCTTC.